This T cell receptor beta chain is from a study of cytomegalovirus exposure and HLA in healthy donors. Looking at the study overall: The 100 to 150 validation repertoires and the 666 first-cohort repertoires shared a platform, a later analysis reported.

V was pared by 5 bases and J by 4 bases, with 6 bases of the junction left unmatched. The CDR3 contains 14 residues. Germline loops: CDR1 SGHTA, CDR2 FQGNSA. Study observations and caveats: It was reportedly the case that the classifier diagnosed cytomegalovirus status with high specificity and sensitivity. TCR beta chains numbering approximately 150 were designated cytomegalovirus-associated.

Regarding this clone: Its antigen is unidentified.

Here immunoSEQ multiplex PCR was the method, and the copy in TCRdb shows in-frame clones only, minus some. Here the sample spans fewer than 200,000 clones, 75% to 95% being singletons. The TCR sequence derives from a woman aged 18-35 years in good health and CMV-seropositive. Sequenced input: PBMCs. This chain links TRBV7-2 with TRBJ2-5, with 8 positions matching TRBD2. CDR3 in DNA: TGTGCCAGCAGCCCGGGACTAGTTGGAGAGACCCAGTACTTC. It yields the protein CASSPGLVGETQYF.